The rows below give T cell receptor beta chains drawn from one sample of a study of technical replicates of blood from a handful of donors. TCRdb keeps only in-frame clones here, not all; method: immunoSEQ multiplex PCR. The top ten hold approximately 0.4% of the sample, which has approximately 87,000 clones, 75% to 95% seen once. Material: T cells isolated from PBMCs. Receptor source: a human donor in good health. Some clones in this sample may be carry-over from other donors' samples. The CDR3 runs from the conserved cysteine through the conserved F or W. The order of the fields is D gene, clone size, CDR3 length, V gene, J gene, CDR3 DNA, CDR3 protein. A D gene is named only where the DNA matches it firmly. Not all rows give a size; the values are once, few, many and, for expanded clones, a class.

D gene: TRBD2
clone size: -
CDR3 length: 14
V gene: TRBV7-3
J gene: TRBJ2-1
CDR3 DNA: TGTGCCAGCAGCTTAATGCGGGAGGGATATGAGCAGTTCTTC
CDR3 protein: CASSLMREGYEQFF

D gene: TRBD2
clone size: -
CDR3 length: 16
V gene: TRBV7-6
J gene: TRBJ2-5
CDR3 DNA: TGTGCCAGCAGCTTAGCGGGACTAGCGGTAAAAGAGACCCAGTACTTC
CDR3 protein: CASSLAGLAVKETQYF

D gene: -
clone size: -
CDR3 length: 13
V gene: TRBV7-3
J gene: TRBJ1-1
CDR3 DNA: TGTGCCAGCAGCTTAACAGCCGCCACTGAAGCTTTCTTT
CDR3 protein: CASSLTAATEAFF

D gene: TRBD2
clone size: -
CDR3 length: 17
V gene: TRBV27
J gene: TRBJ2-2
CDR3 DNA: TGTGCCAGCAGTTTATCGTTGTGGGAGGGGAACACCGGGGAGCTGTTTTTT
CDR3 protein: CASSLSLWEGNTGELFF

D gene: -
clone size: -
CDR3 length: 15
V gene: TRBV11-2
J gene: TRBJ1-2
CDR3 DNA: TGTGCCAGCAGCCCGATCCGCAGGGACAATAGAGGCTACACCTTC
CDR3 protein: CASSPIRRDNRGYTF

D gene: TRBD2
clone size: -
CDR3 length: 13
V gene: TRBV6-1
J gene: TRBJ2-7
CDR3 DNA: TGTGCCAGCAGTGTCCGGGAGGGCTACGAGCAGTACTTC
CDR3 protein: CASSVREGYEQYF

D gene: TRBD1
clone size: -
CDR3 length: 14
V gene: TRBV19
J gene: TRBJ1-1
CDR3 DNA: TGTGCCAGTAGTATAGGACAGGGAGGAACTGAAGCTTTCTTT
CDR3 protein: CASSIGQGGTEAFF

D gene: -
clone size: -
CDR3 length: 15
V gene: TRBV4-1
J gene: TRBJ1-2
CDR3 DNA: TGCGCCAGCAGCCGGGCGGCAGGGGATTTCTATGGCTACACCTTC
CDR3 protein: CASSRAAGDFYGYTF

D gene: -
clone size: -
CDR3 length: 18
V gene: TRBV11-3
J gene: TRBJ1-4
CDR3 DNA: TGTGCCAGCAGCTTAGGTGAGGACTGGGAGTCAACTAATGAAAAACTGTTTTTT
CDR3 protein: CASSLGEDWESTNEKLFF

D gene: -
clone size: -
CDR3 length: 13
V gene: TRBV25-1
J gene: TRBJ2-3
CDR3 DNA: TGTGCCAGCAGGTTTCAGGGCACAGATACGCAGTATTTT
CDR3 protein: CASRFQGTDTQYF

D gene: -
clone size: -
CDR3 length: 14
V gene: TRBV18
J gene: TRBJ1-1
CDR3 DNA: TGTGCCAGCTCACGTTTGGTAGGGGAAACTGAAGCTTTCTTT
CDR3 protein: CASSRLVGETEAFF

D gene: -
clone size: -
CDR3 length: 11
V gene: TRBV25-1
J gene: TRBJ2-1
CDR3 DNA: TGTGCCAGCAGTGACCCGGGAGTGGAGTTCTTC
CDR3 protein: CASSDPGVEFF

D gene: TRBD1
clone size: few
CDR3 length: 15
V gene: TRBV19
J gene: TRBJ1-5
CDR3 DNA: TGTGCCAGTAGTAACAGGGGGAATAGCAATCAGCCCCAGCATTTT
CDR3 protein: CASSNRGNSNQPQHF

D gene: TRBD1
clone size: -
CDR3 length: 15
V gene: TRBV6-6
J gene: TRBJ1-1
CDR3 DNA: TGTGCCAGCAGTTACACCTCGACAGGGGAGACTGAAGCTTTCTTT
CDR3 protein: CASSYTSTGETEAFF

D gene: -
clone size: -
CDR3 length: 16
V gene: TRBV7-7
J gene: TRBJ2-1
CDR3 DNA: TGTGCCAGCAGTTTAGGGGGGCAGGGCCTCTACAATGAGCAGTTCTTC
CDR3 protein: CASSLGGQGLYNEQFF

D gene: -
clone size: few
CDR3 length: 15
V gene: TRBV28
J gene: TRBJ1-1
CDR3 DNA: TGTGCCAGCAGTTCCCCGACAGAAACAAACACTGAAGCTTTCTTT
CDR3 protein: CASSSPTETNTEAFF

D gene: TRBD2
clone size: -
CDR3 length: 13
V gene: TRBV29-1
J gene: TRBJ2-7
CDR3 DNA: TGCAGCGCCCAACTAGCGGGAGTGGGCGAGCAGTACTTC
CDR3 protein: CSAQLAGVGEQYF

D gene: -
clone size: -
CDR3 length: 12
V gene: TRBV2
J gene: TRBJ2-1
CDR3 DNA: TGTGCCAGCAGAAGACAGAGGCATGAGCAGTTCTTC
CDR3 protein: CASRRQRHEQFF

D gene: TRBD1
clone size: -
CDR3 length: 15
V gene: TRBV5-6
J gene: TRBJ1-5
CDR3 DNA: TGTGCCAGCAGTTGGGCCGGGACAGTCGGTCAGCCCCAGCATTTT
CDR3 protein: CASSWAGTVGQPQHF

D gene: -
clone size: -
CDR3 length: 14
V gene: TRBV25-1
J gene: TRBJ2-2
CDR3 DNA: TGTGCCAGCAGTGAATATTTTAGCACCGGGGAGCTGTTTTTT
CDR3 protein: CASSEYFSTGELFF

D gene: TRBD2
clone size: -
CDR3 length: 16
V gene: TRBV11-3
J gene: TRBJ2-1
CDR3 DNA: TGTGCCAGCAGCTTGATAGCGGGAGGGTCCTTAGGGGAGCAGTTCTTC
CDR3 protein: CASSLIAGGSLGEQFF

D gene: -
clone size: -
CDR3 length: 13
V gene: TRBV6-1
J gene: TRBJ2-7
CDR3 DNA: TGTGCCAGCAGTGAAGCTCTGTACTACGAGCAGTACTTC
CDR3 protein: CASSEALYYEQYF

D gene: -
clone size: -
CDR3 length: 18
V gene: TRBV30
J gene: TRBJ2-6
CDR3 DNA: TGTGCCTGGAGCGCGGCAGGGATTTCCCTCTCTGGGGCCAACGTCCTGACTTTC
CDR3 protein: CAWSAAGISLSGANVLTF

D gene: -
clone size: -
CDR3 length: 13
V gene: TRBV4-1
J gene: TRBJ2-1
CDR3 DNA: TGCGCCAGCAGCCAAGGCACAGTCAATGAGCAGTTCTTC
CDR3 protein: CASSQGTVNEQFF

D gene: TRBD1
clone size: -
CDR3 length: 14
V gene: TRBV4-2
J gene: TRBJ2-7
CDR3 DNA: TGTGCCAGCAGCCATCCGGGACAGGGCTACGAGCAGTACTTC
CDR3 protein: CASSHPGQGYEQYF

D gene: -
clone size: -
CDR3 length: 15
V gene: TRBV7-3
J gene: TRBJ2-7
CDR3 DNA: TGTGCCAGCAGCTTAACTAGCGGAGGTTCCTACGAGCAGTACTTC
CDR3 protein: CASSLTSGGSYEQYF

D gene: TRBD1
clone size: -
CDR3 length: 14
V gene: TRBV10-3
J gene: TRBJ2-4
CDR3 DNA: TGTGCCATCAGTTCCCGGGACAGTAGAAACATTCAGTACTTC
CDR3 protein: CAISSRDSRNIQYF

D gene: TRBD2
clone size: once
CDR3 length: 16
V gene: TRBV18
J gene: TRBJ2-7
CDR3 DNA: TGTGCCAGCTCGCTGGGACTAGCGGGCAAAACCTACGAGCAGTACTTC
CDR3 protein: CASSLGLAGKTYEQYF

D gene: -
clone size: -
CDR3 length: 15
V gene: TRBV28
J gene: TRBJ2-5
CDR3 DNA: TGTGCCAGCAGTCAAGAACGGACTATCCAAGAGACCCAGTACTTC
CDR3 protein: CASSQERTIQETQYF

D gene: TRBD1
clone size: -
CDR3 length: 13
V gene: TRBV28
J gene: TRBJ2-5
CDR3 DNA: TGTGCCAGCAGTTCACAGGGGGCAGGGACCCAGTACTTC
CDR3 protein: CASSSQGAGTQYF

D gene: -
clone size: -
CDR3 length: 14
V gene: TRBV10-3
J gene: TRBJ1-2
CDR3 DNA: TGTGCCATCAGTGAGTCAAACAACAGAGTTGGCTACACCTTC
CDR3 protein: CAISESNNRVGYTF

D gene: TRBD2
clone size: -
CDR3 length: 16
V gene: TRBV9
J gene: TRBJ2-1
CDR3 DNA: TGTGCCAGCAGCGATCCTAGCGGGAGCTCCTACAATGAGCAGTTCTTC
CDR3 protein: CASSDPSGSSYNEQFF

D gene: -
clone size: -
CDR3 length: 12
V gene: TRBV2
J gene: TRBJ2-3
CDR3 DNA: TGTGCCAGCAGACGACTTCAAGATACGCAGTATTTT
CDR3 protein: CASRRLQDTQYF

D gene: -
clone size: -
CDR3 length: 14
V gene: TRBV27
J gene: TRBJ2-3
CDR3 DNA: TGTGCCAGCAGTCGGAGCCTTAGCACAGATACGCAGTATTTT
CDR3 protein: CASSRSLSTDTQYF

D gene: TRBD1
clone size: -
CDR3 length: 13
V gene: TRBV5-8
J gene: TRBJ1-1
CDR3 DNA: TGTGCCAGCCCCAACAGGGGGTTCACTGAAGCTTTCTTT
CDR3 protein: CASPNRGFTEAFF

D gene: TRBD2
clone size: -
CDR3 length: 16
V gene: TRBV7-6
J gene: TRBJ2-5
CDR3 DNA: TGTGCCAGCAGCCTCGAGCGGGAGACGGCTGGCCGGACCCAGTACTTC
CDR3 protein: CASSLERETAGRTQYF

D gene: -
clone size: -
CDR3 length: 17
V gene: TRBV15
J gene: TRBJ2-3
CDR3 DNA: TGTGCCACCAGCAGAGATCGGTGGGGCTGGGGCTCAGATACGCAGTATTTT
CDR3 protein: CATSRDRWGWGSDTQYF

D gene: -
clone size: -
CDR3 length: 17
V gene: TRBV28
J gene: TRBJ1-5
CDR3 DNA: TGTGCCAGCAGGCCCCCCGCGGGAGCCCCTGACGATCAGCCCCAGCATTTT
CDR3 protein: CASRPPAGAPDDQPQHF

D gene: -
clone size: -
CDR3 length: 13
V gene: TRBV9
J gene: TRBJ1-2
CDR3 DNA: TGTGCCAGCAGCGTAGAGGGAGACTATGGCTACACCTTC
CDR3 protein: CASSVEGDYGYTF

D gene: -
clone size: -
CDR3 length: 16
V gene: TRBV6-1
J gene: TRBJ2-4
CDR3 DNA: TGTGCCAGCAGTGAATCTCCAGGGCAAGCCAAAAACATTCAGTACTTC
CDR3 protein: CASSESPGQAKNIQYF

D gene: -
clone size: -
CDR3 length: 15
V gene: TRBV7-3
J gene: TRBJ2-7
CDR3 DNA: TGTGCCAGCAGCTTAATATCAGATCTCTCCTACGAGCAGTACTTC
CDR3 protein: CASSLISDLSYEQYF

D gene: TRBD1
clone size: -
CDR3 length: 15
V gene: TRBV2
J gene: TRBJ2-7
CDR3 DNA: TGTGCAAGCACGGTAGGGACAGGGGGCTCCTACGAGCAGTACTTC
CDR3 protein: CASTVGTGGSYEQYF

D gene: -
clone size: -
CDR3 length: 16
V gene: TRBV14
J gene: TRBJ1-1
CDR3 DNA: TGTGCCAGCAGGATGACCGATCCAGGCTACCCCACTGAAGCTTTCTTT
CDR3 protein: CASRMTDPGYPTEAFF

D gene: -
clone size: -
CDR3 length: 15
V gene: TRBV7-9
J gene: TRBJ1-4
CDR3 DNA: TGTGCCAGCAGCTCCAACAGGGTCTTTAATGAAAAACTGTTTTTT
CDR3 protein: CASSSNRVFNEKLFF

D gene: -
clone size: -
CDR3 length: 13
V gene: TRBV18
J gene: TRBJ1-2
CDR3 DNA: TGTGCCAGCTCCGAGGGACACCCGTATGGCTACACCTTC
CDR3 protein: CASSEGHPYGYTF

D gene: -
clone size: -
CDR3 length: 14
V gene: TRBV19
J gene: TRBJ2-5
CDR3 DNA: TGTGCCAGTAGTATAGATCTAGAGGTGGAGACCCAGTACTTC
CDR3 protein: CASSIDLEVETQYF

D gene: TRBD2
clone size: -
CDR3 length: 17
V gene: TRBV4-3
J gene: TRBJ2-7
CDR3 DNA: TGCGCCAGCAGCCAAGAATACAGTAGCGGGAGGTTTTACGAGCAGTACTTC
CDR3 protein: CASSQEYSSGRFYEQYF

D gene: TRBD2
clone size: -
CDR3 length: 16
V gene: TRBV11-2
J gene: TRBJ2-7
CDR3 DNA: TGTGCCAGCAGCTCTCCAAGCGGGGTTAACCCCTACGAGCAGTACTTC
CDR3 protein: CASSSPSGVNPYEQYF

D gene: -
clone size: once
CDR3 length: 12
V gene: TRBV6-5
J gene: TRBJ2-2
CDR3 DNA: TGTGCCAGCAGGAGAAGCTCCGGGGAGCTGTTTTTT
CDR3 protein: CASRRSSGELFF

D gene: TRBD2
clone size: -
CDR3 length: 15
V gene: TRBV7-3
J gene: TRBJ2-2
CDR3 DNA: TGTGCCAGCAGCTTAAACGGGAGGGCCACCGGGGAGCTGTTTTTT
CDR3 protein: CASSLNGRATGELFF

D gene: -
clone size: -
CDR3 length: 14
V gene: TRBV10-2
J gene: TRBJ2-1
CDR3 DNA: TGCGCCAGCAGAATTGTTGGGGCGTACAATGAGCAGTTCTTC
CDR3 protein: CASRIVGAYNEQFF

D gene: -
clone size: -
CDR3 length: 14
V gene: TRBV7-2
J gene: TRBJ2-1
CDR3 DNA: TGTGCCAGCAGGGAACAGGTTTATTACAATGAGCAGTTCTTC
CDR3 protein: CASREQVYYNEQFF

D gene: TRBD1
clone size: -
CDR3 length: 17
V gene: TRBV28
J gene: TRBJ2-2
CDR3 DNA: TGTGCCAGCAGCGATCCACGGGACAGGGGTAACACCGGGGAGCTGTTTTTT
CDR3 protein: CASSDPRDRGNTGELFF

D gene: TRBD2
clone size: -
CDR3 length: 15
V gene: TRBV9
J gene: TRBJ2-1
CDR3 DNA: TGTGCCAGCAGCCCCCGACTAGCCTCCTACAATGAGCAGTTCTTC
CDR3 protein: CASSPRLASYNEQFF

D gene: TRBD2
clone size: once
CDR3 length: 16
V gene: TRBV5-1
J gene: TRBJ2-5
CDR3 DNA: TGCGCCAGCAGCTTGGGGACTAGCGGGTCCCAAGAGACCCAGTACTTC
CDR3 protein: CASSLGTSGSQETQYF

D gene: -
clone size: once
CDR3 length: 17
V gene: TRBV14
J gene: TRBJ2-1
CDR3 DNA: TGTGCCAGCAGCCAAGATGCCGGTGAAAGCTCCTACAATGAGCAGTTCTTC
CDR3 protein: CASSQDAGESSYNEQFF

D gene: -
clone size: -
CDR3 length: 13
V gene: TRBV27
J gene: TRBJ2-7
CDR3 DNA: TGTGCCAGCAGTTTAGGGGGCCGGGGCGAGCAGTACTTC
CDR3 protein: CASSLGGRGEQYF